Reported below is one T cell receptor (beta chain). Its antigen is currently unknown. V lost 1 base to trimming and J lost 0 bases; unmatched junction nucleotides: 8. The CDR3 is made up of 19 amino acids. Germline V gene sequence: CDR1 LGHNA, CDR2 YNFKEQ. These data originate in a study of T cells in Graves' hyperthyroidism and ophthalmopathy. It was RNA transcripts that yielded the amplified TCR beta CDR3 regions. HTBI primers drove first-round RT-PCR of the TCR CDR3. In TCRdb, the multiplex PCR reads were re-called with MiXCR into one record per CDR3 protein. The data show about 570,000 distinct CDR3 sequences, with about 45% seen just once and about 20% held by the top ten. The study's findings and limits: A median around 6.4 months before onset, the model predicted ophthalmopathy. Appearing also in blood were most of the thyroid clonotypes expanded above 0.001.

What was sequenced was peripheral blood or thyroid tissue (not recorded which). The receptor was derived from an adult woman with Graves' disease, either hyperthyroidism or ophthalmopathy (not recorded which). This chain links TRBV4-2 with TRBJ2-3, with 12 bases aligning to TRBD2. CDR3 nucleotides: TGTGCCAGCAGCCAAGCGACTAGCGGGAGCGGAGCTAGCACAGATACGCAGTATTTT. This translates into CASSQATSGSGASTDTQYF.